These 18 T cell receptor beta chains originate from one sample sequenced in a study of T cells in Graves' hyperthyroidism and ophthalmopathy. The investigators amplified TCR beta CDR3 regions from RNA transcripts. RT-PCR in the first round (using the HTBI primer set) targeted the TCR CDR3. MiXCR, run by TCRdb on the multiplex PCR reads, gives a single entry per CDR3 protein. The repertoire holds roughly 500,000 distinct CDR3 sequences, with about 20% as singletons. Sample: blood. The receptors shown here come from a woman aged 70-85 years with Graves' ophthalmopathy.

V gene TRBV7-3 combines with J gene TRBJ2-5, with 8 positions matching TRBD2. Germline CDR1 reads SGHTA; CDR2 reads FQGTGA. V dropped 4 bases and J dropped 7; count of bases not matched to a gene: 5. The CDR3 is 13 residues long. The CDR3 region is CASSSAGGGTQYF. The DNA for the CDR3 is TGTGCCAGCAGCTCGGCGGGAGGAGGGACCCAGTACTTC.

This clonotype was seen a few times. The rearrangement joins TRBV20-1 to TRBJ2-3; D tentatively fits TRBD1 or TRBD2 (5 bases each). The ends were cut back, 0 bases at V and 1 base at J, with 17 bases in the middle. This CDR3 comprises 17 residues. Germline CDR1 reads DFQATT; CDR2 reads SNEGSKA (reference sequence). CDR3 protein: CSARDFQGRGGTDTQYF. DNA of the CDR3: TGCAGTGCTAGAGATTTCCAGGGAAGAGGGGGCACAGATACGCAGTATTTT.

V usage is TRBV20-1 and J usage is TRBJ2-3; a weak D match, TRBD1 (5 bases). Germline loops: CDR1 DFQATT, CDR2 SNEGSKA (reference sequence). V gave up 3 bases and J gave up 6 bases, with 19 bases separating them. This CDR3 spans 15 amino acids. CDR3 nucleotide sequence: TGCAGTGCTAGGCGCCGGGCGCTAAAGGGGGATACGCAGTATTTT. Residues: CSARRRALKGDTQYF.

The chain combines TRBV12-3 or TRBV12-4 with TRBJ1-5, with TRBD1 matching over 7 bases. This CDR3 comprises 15 residues. With V trimmed by 8 bases and J by 4 bases, 11 bases remained unmatched. CDR3 region: CASGLGRQGNQPQHF. CDR3 DNA sequence: TGTGCCAGCGGACTAGGGCGACAGGGAAATCAGCCCCAGCATTTT.

This clonotype was seen just once. The rearrangement uses TRBV5-4 and TRBJ2-1, with 13 bases matching TRBD2. CDR3 length equals 19 residues. From germline, CDR1 is SGHNT and CDR2 YYREEE (reference sequence). V trimming: 4 bases; J trimming: 3 bases; junction bases outside the gene matches: 13. The chain's CDR3 is CASSRSGTSGNFGYNEQFF. In DNA form, the CDR3 reads TGTGCCAGCAGCCGGTCAGGGACTAGCGGGAATTTTGGCTACAATGAGCAGTTCTTC.

This clonotype appeared many times. V usage is TRBV2 and J usage is TRBJ1-2, with D unclear. The CDR3 has 12 residues. The germline V gene encodes CDR1 SNHLY and CDR2 FYNNEI. Trimming shortened V by 8 bases and J by 2 bases, and 9 bases separated the two germline ends. In nucleotides, the CDR3 is TGTGCCAGCTCGGCAGAAAACTATGGCTACACCTTC. Translating gives CASSAENYGYTF.

Regarding this clonotype: A much larger clone differs by one base, so this may be a read error. The chain links TRBV3-1 to TRBJ2-7; possibly TRBD1 or TRBD2 for D (5 bases each). V was trimmed by 4 bases and J by 1 base, leaving 11 bases between them. The CDR3 has 14 residues. Germline CDR1 and CDR2: LGHDT and YNNKEL (reference sequence). The CDR3 DNA follows: TGTGCCAGCAGCCGGGGACGCGTATCCTACGAGCAGTACTTC. It encodes CASSRGRVSYEQYF.

This clonotype was seen a handful of times. The CDR3 reads CASSPSGTHYEQYF. The CDR3 nucleotides are TGTGCCAGCAGCCCGTCCGGGACCCACTACGAGCAGTACTTC. This chain uses TRBV11-2 with TRBJ2-7; TRBD1 or TRBD2 may be the D gene (5 bases each). Germline V CDR1 and CDR2: SGHAT, FQNNGV. This CDR3 has 14 amino acids. Trimming pared 5 bases from V and 3 bases from J, leaving 14 bases between.

This clonotype has a handful of counts. The J gene is TRBJ1-2, the V gene TRBV20-1; TRBD1 matches 12 bases. This CDR3 has 14 amino acids. J gave up 8 bases and V 6 bases, and 10 bases lay outside the gene matches. The germline V gene has CDR1 DFQATT and CDR2 SNEGSKA (reference sequence). The CDR3 sequence is CSAPAGTGGDGYTF. CDR3 nucleotides: TGCAGTGCCCCCGCGGGGACAGGGGGCGACGGCTACACCTTC.

The chain couples TRBV9 to TRBJ2-7; D might be TRBD1 or TRBD2, each matching 5 bases. The CDR3 is made up of 13 amino acids. V lost 2 bases and J 9 bases, leaving 15 bases between the germline ends. CDR1 is SGDLS, CDR2 YYNGEE, per germline. In DNA form, the CDR3 reads TGTGCCAGCAGCGTCGGGACGGAAGCGAGGCAGTACTTC. Its protein is CASSVGTEARQYF.

The rearrangement uses TRBV10-3 and TRBJ1-3; TRBD1 matches at 9 bases. CDR3 length: 17 residues. With V trimmed by 0 bases and J by 1 base, 4 bases remained unmatched. Germline V CDR1 and CDR2: ENHRY, SYGVKD. CDR3 coding DNA: TGTGCCATCAGTGAGTCGTGGGACAGGGTATCTGGAAACACCATATATTTT. It is translated as CAISESWDRVSGNTIYF.

This clonotype was seen a few times. The chain employs TRBV6-2 or TRBV6-3 and TRBJ2-2; D uncertain. Germline lookup yields CDR1 MNHEY and CDR2 SVGEGT. This CDR3 is 13 amino acids long. V was shortened by 6 bases and J by 6 bases, with 11 bases between the two germline ends. In nucleotides, the CDR3 is TGTGCCAGCAGCCGAGGAGAGGCCGGGGAGCTGTTTTTT. The encoded protein is CASSRGEAGELFF.

CDR3 sequence: CASSFEGTHGNQPQHF. The CDR3, as DNA: TGTGCCAGCAGCTTTGAGGGGACTCATGGCAATCAGCCCCAGCATTTT. The chain recombines TRBV5-5 with TRBJ1-5; D perhaps matches TRBD1 (5 bases). V was pared by 2 bases and J by 2 bases, with 14 bases between. The germline V gene has CDR1 SGHKS and CDR2 YYEKEE (reference sequence). The CDR3 loop spans 16 amino acids.

This rearrangement joins TRBV5-1 to TRBJ2-3, with D hard to call. The CDR3 consists of 16 residues. V lost 4 bases to trimming and J lost 2 bases, with 17 bases between them. Germline CDR1 is SGHRS and CDR2 is YFSETQ. CDR3 nucleotides: TGCGCCAGCAGCACCTTTGGGCGTCATAACACAGATACGCAGTATTTT. Encoded protein: CASSTFGRHNTDTQYF.

The chain links TRBV5-1 to TRBJ1-1, with 8 nucleotides matching TRBD1. Germline assignment: CDR1 SGHRS and CDR2 YFSETQ. V lost 4 bases and J lost 1; bases outside the gene matches: 3. CDR3 length equals 14 residues. The CDR3 DNA sequence: TGCGCCAGCAGCCATACAGGGGGGAACACTGAAGCTTTCTTT. It specifies CASSHTGGNTEAFF.

The chain has TRBV28 and TRBJ2-7; 9 bases are shared with TRBD1. The CDR3 loop spans 14 amino acids. Germline V gene data show CDR1 as MDHEN and CDR2 as SYDVKM. V was clipped by 5 bases and J by 3 bases; unmatched bases: 5. Here the CDR3 DNA reads TGTGCCAGCAGTGCCCCGGGACAGGGCTACGAGCAGTACTTC. It is translated as CASSAPGQGYEQYF.

CDR3: CASSYSKVAGAETQYF. The CDR3 nucleotides are TGTGCCAGCAGTTACTCGAAGGTAGCGGGAGCGGAGACCCAGTACTTC. V usage is TRBV6-5 and J usage is TRBJ2-5; 9 bases line up with TRBD2. CDR1 is MNHEY, CDR2 SVGAGI, per germline. The CDR3 length is 16 residues. Trimming took 0 bases from V and 5 from J; bases not matched to a gene: 7.

The rearrangement uses TRBV5-1 and TRBJ1-1, with unresolved D. V gave up 3 bases and J gave up 2 bases, with 11 bases separating them. This CDR3 is 14 amino acids long. Germline values: CDR1 SGHRS, CDR2 YFSETQ. CDR3 in DNA: TGCGCCAGCAGCTGGAAACAGCAAAACACTGAAGCTTTCTTT. Residues: CASSWKQQNTEAFF.